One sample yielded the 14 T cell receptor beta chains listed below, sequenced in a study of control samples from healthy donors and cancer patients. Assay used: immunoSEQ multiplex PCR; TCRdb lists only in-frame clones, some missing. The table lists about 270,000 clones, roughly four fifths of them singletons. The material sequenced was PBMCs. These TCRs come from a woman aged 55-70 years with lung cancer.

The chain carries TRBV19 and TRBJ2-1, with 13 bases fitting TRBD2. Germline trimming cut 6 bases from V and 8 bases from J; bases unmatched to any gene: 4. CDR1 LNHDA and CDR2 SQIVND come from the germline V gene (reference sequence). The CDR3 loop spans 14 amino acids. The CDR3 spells CASSILAGGYEQFF. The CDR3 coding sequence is TGTGCCAGTAGCATACTAGCGGGAGGGTATGAGCAGTTCTTC.

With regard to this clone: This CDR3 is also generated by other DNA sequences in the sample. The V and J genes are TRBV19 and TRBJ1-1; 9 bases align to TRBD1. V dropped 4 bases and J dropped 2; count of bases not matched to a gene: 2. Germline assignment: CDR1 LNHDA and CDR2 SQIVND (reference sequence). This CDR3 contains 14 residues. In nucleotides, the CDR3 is TGTGCCAGTAGTAACAGGGGGCGCAACACTGAAGCTTTCTTT. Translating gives CASSNRGRNTEAFF.

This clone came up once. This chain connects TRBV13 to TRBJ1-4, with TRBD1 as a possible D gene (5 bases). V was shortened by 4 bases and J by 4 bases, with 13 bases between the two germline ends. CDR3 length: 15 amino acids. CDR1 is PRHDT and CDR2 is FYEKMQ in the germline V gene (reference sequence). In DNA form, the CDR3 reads TGTGCCAGCAGCTCGGCAGGGAGGGGTAATGAAAAACTGTTTTTT. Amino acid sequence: CASSSAGRGNEKLFF.

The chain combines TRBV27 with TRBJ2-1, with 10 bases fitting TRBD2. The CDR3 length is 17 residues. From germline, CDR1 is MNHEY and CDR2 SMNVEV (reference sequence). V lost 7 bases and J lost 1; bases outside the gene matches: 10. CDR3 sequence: CASTASGSLGSYNEQFF. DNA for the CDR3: TGTGCCAGCACGGCTAGCGGGAGCCTAGGGTCCTACAATGAGCAGTTCTTC.

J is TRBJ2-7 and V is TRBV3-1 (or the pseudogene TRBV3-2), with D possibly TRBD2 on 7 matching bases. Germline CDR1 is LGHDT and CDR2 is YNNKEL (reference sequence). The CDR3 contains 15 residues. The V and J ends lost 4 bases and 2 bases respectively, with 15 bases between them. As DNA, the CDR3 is TGTGCCAGCAGCCTTTCGTGGGGGGGGCCCTACGAGCAGTACTTC. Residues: CASSLSWGGPYEQYF.

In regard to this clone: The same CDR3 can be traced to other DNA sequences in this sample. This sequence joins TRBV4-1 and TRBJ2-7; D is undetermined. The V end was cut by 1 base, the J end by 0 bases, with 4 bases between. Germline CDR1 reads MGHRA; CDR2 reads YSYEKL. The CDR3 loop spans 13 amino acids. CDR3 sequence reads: CASSQGSSYEQYF. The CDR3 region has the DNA TGCGCCAGCAGCCAAGGCAGCTCCTACGAGCAGTACTTC.

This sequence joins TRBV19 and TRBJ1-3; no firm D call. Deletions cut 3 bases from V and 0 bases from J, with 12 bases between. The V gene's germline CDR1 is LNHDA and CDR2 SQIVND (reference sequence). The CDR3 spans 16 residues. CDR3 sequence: CASSIRTAGSGNTIYF. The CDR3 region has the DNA TGTGCCAGTAGTATCCGGACGGCAGGCTCTGGAAACACCATATATTTT.

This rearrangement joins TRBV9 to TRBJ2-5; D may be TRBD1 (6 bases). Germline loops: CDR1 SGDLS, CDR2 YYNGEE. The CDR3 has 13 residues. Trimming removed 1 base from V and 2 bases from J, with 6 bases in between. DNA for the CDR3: TGTGCCAGCAGCGTAAGGGGGCAAGAGACCCAGTACTTC. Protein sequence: CASSVRGQETQYF.

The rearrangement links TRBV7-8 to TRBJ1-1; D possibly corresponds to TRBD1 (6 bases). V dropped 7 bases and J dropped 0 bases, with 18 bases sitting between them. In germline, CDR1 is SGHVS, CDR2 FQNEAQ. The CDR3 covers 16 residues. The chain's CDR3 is CASTSRGPMMNTEAFF. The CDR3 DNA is TGTGCCAGCACCTCCAGGGGTCCTATGATGAACACTGAAGCTTTCTTT. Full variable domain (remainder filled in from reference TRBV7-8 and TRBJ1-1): GAGVSQSPRYKVAKRGQDVALRCDPISGHVSLFWYQQALGQGPEFLTYFQNEAQLDKSGLPSDRFFAERPEGSVSTLKIQRTQQEDSAVYLCASTSRGPMMNTEAFFGQGTRLTVV.

For the CDR3, the DNA is TGTGCCAGCAGCCCACACAGGATTGTTAACACCGGGGAGCTGTTTTTT. Amino acid sequence: CASSPHRIVNTGELFF. The V gene is TRBV7-3, the J gene TRBJ2-2; TRBD1 might be the D (5 bases). CDR1 is SGHTA and CDR2 is FQGTGA in the germline V gene. The CDR3 sequence is 16 residues long. V lost 5 bases and J lost 2, with 15 bases in between.

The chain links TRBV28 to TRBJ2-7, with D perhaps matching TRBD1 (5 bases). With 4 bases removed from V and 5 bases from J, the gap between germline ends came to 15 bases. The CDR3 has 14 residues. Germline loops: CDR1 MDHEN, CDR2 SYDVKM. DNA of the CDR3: TGTGCCAGCAGTTCTCCCGGACAAACGGACGAGCAGTACTTC. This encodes CASSSPGQTDEQYF.

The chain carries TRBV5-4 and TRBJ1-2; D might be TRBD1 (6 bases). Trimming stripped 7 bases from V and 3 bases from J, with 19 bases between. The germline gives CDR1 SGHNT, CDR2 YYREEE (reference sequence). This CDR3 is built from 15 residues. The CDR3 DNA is TGTGCCAGCGAACAACAGGGCCTACTAGACTATGGCTACACCTTC. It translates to CASEQQGLLDYGYTF.

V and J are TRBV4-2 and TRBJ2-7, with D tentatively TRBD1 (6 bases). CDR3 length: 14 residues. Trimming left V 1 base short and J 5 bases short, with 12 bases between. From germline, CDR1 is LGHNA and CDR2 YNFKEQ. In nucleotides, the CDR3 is TGTGCCAGCAGCCAAGGGGACAACCGCAACGAGCAGTACTTC. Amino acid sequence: CASSQGDNRNEQYF.

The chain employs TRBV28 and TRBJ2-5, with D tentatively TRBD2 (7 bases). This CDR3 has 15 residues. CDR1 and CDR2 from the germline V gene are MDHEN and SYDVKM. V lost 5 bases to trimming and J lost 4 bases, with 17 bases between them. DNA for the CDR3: TGTGCCAGCAGTCGCGCCCGAGGGGGGGCAGAGACCCAGTACTTC. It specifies CASSRARGGAETQYF.